These 18 T cell receptor beta chains were sequenced from one sample in a study of T cell responses to AZD1222 COVID-19 vaccine. Assay used: immunoSEQ multiplex PCR; TCRdb lists only in-frame clones, some missing. The data hold 90,000 to 150,000 clones, with roughly 90% observed a single time. Here the sequenced sample was peripheral blood, taken on day 0 of AZD1222 vaccination. The receptor source for this set is an adult in good health.

The chain joins TRBV18 to TRBJ1-4; D is uncertain. CDR1 is KGHSH, CDR2 LQKENI, per germline. The germline V and J ends were trimmed by 2 bases and 8 bases, with 15 bases remaining between them. The CDR3 contains 15 residues. In nucleotides, the CDR3 is TGTGCCAGCTCACCATTGCCCGGGCTGAGGGAAAAACTGTTTTTT. It yields the protein CASSPLPGLREKLFF.

In DNA, the CDR3 is TGTGCCAGCAGCTTAGGTAGCGGGGGCCTCCAAGAGACCCAGTACTTC. Protein: CASSLGSGGLQETQYF. The chain uses TRBV7-9 and TRBJ2-5; TRBD2 matches 9 bases. The germline V gene encodes CDR1 SEHNR and CDR2 FQNEAQ (reference sequence). The CDR3 has 16 amino acids. J gave up 1 base and V 1 base, and 4 bases lay outside the gene matches. The whole variable domain, filled in from reference TRBV7-9 and TRBJ2-5, reads DTGVSQNPRHKITKRGQNVTFRCDPISEHNRLYWYRQTLGQGPEFLTYFQNEAQLEKSRLLSDRFSAERPKGSFSTLEIQRTEQGDSAMYLCASSLGSGGLQETQYFGPGTRLLVL.

This clone was seen just once. This sequence joins TRBV6-5 and TRBJ1-5, with 8 bases that match TRBD1. Unmatched junction bases numbered 4, after V lost 4 bases and J lost 2 bases. Germline assignment: CDR1 MNHEY and CDR2 SVGAGI. This CDR3 comprises 15 residues. This chain's CDR3 is CASSSTGGGNQPQHF. CDR3 in DNA: TGTGCCAGCAGTTCCACAGGGGGTGGCAATCAGCCCCAGCATTTT.

The chain is built from TRBV10-1 and TRBJ2-3; D remains ambiguous. There are 14 residues in the CDR3. The V gene lost 0 bases and the J gene lost 6 bases, with 10 bases spanning the gap. Germline CDR1 WNHNN, CDR2 SYGVQD (reference sequence). CDR3 bases: TGCGCCAGCAGTGAGTCCCGCCCGGATGATACGCAGTATTTT. Translating it yields CASSESRPDDTQYF.

V is TRBV18 and J is TRBJ1-2, with no clear D. V was cut by 2 bases and J by 4 bases, with 11 bases left in between. This CDR3 is built from 14 residues. Germline V gene lookup returns CDR1 KGHSH and CDR2 LQKENI. The CDR3 nucleotides read TGTGCCAGCTCACCAGGGTCCCCAGTCTATGGCTACACCTTC. This codes for CASSPGSPVYGYTF.

V and J are TRBV7-2 and TRBJ1-2; 7 nucleotides match TRBD1. This CDR3 contains 12 residues. V lost 8 bases, J lost 7 bases, and 7 bases stayed unmatched. Germline assignment: CDR1 SGHTA and CDR2 FQGNSA. As DNA, the CDR3 is TGTGCCAGCGCGCAGGGGGAGGGTGGCTACACCTTC. This sequence encodes CASAQGEGGYTF.

The rearrangement links TRBV19 to TRBJ2-7; no definite D call. Germline-derived CDR1 and CDR2 are LNHDA and SQIVND (reference sequence). V dropped 1 base and J dropped 3 bases, with 7 bases sitting between them. This CDR3 is built from 13 residues. The CDR3 region has the DNA TGTGCCAGTAGTATAGGAAAAGGCTACGAGCAGTACTTC. It encodes CASSIGKGYEQYF.

V and J are TRBV7-3 and TRBJ1-2; 12 bases are shared with TRBD1. Per the germline V gene, CDR1 is SGHTA and CDR2 is FQGTGA. This CDR3 contains 16 residues. Trimming at V came to 5 bases and at J to 2 bases, leaving 6 bases not matched to a gene. The CDR3 DNA is TGTGCCAGCAGCCTACATGGGACAGGGGGCAACTATGGCTACACCTTC. This sequence encodes CASSLHGTGGNYGYTF.

This clone is a singleton in its sample. This chain connects TRBV4-1 to TRBJ1-2; 10 bases align to TRBD1. Unmatched junction bases numbered 8, after V lost 1 base and J lost 9 bases. The CDR3 covers 15 residues. Germline CDR1 is MGHRA and CDR2 is YSYEKL. CDR3 bases: TGCGCCAGCAGCCAAGCCGACAGGGGGCTCAATAGCTACACCTTC. Protein: CASSQADRGLNSYTF.

The rearrangement joins TRBV14 to TRBJ2-6; no firm D call. V shed 0 bases and J shed 0 bases, with 15 bases lying between them. The CDR3 has 19 residues. Germline V lookup: CDR1 SGHDN, CDR2 FVKESK. CDR3 bases: TGTGCCAGCAGCCAAGATATCAGCTGGTTTCCCTCTGGGGCCAACGTCCTGACTTTC. This codes for CASSQDISWFPSGANVLTF.

The J gene is TRBJ1-5, the V gene TRBV6-5, with a tentative D call TRBD1 (6 bases). The CDR3 totals 15 residues. V was trimmed by 8 bases and J by 4 bases, leaving 18 bases between them. Germline assignment: CDR1 MNHEY and CDR2 SVGAGI. CDR3 nucleotides: TGTGCCAGCGCCATTGGCTCGGGGGCAAATCAGCCCCAGCATTTT. Encoded protein: CASAIGSGANQPQHF.

The chain has TRBV10-2 and TRBJ1-2, with TRBD1 matching 8 bases. This CDR3 contains 15 residues. Germline V gene lookup returns CDR1 WSHSY and CDR2 SAAADI. The V and J ends lost 5 bases and 1 base, in that order; junction bases with no gene match: 6. Written as DNA, the CDR3 is TGCGCCAGCAGTCTAACCAGGGGGCTTAACTATGGCTACACCTTC. This translates into CASSLTRGLNYGYTF.

The rearrangement joins TRBV7-3 to TRBJ2-3, with a possible D match to TRBD2 (5 bases). CDR1 is SGHTA and CDR2 is FQGTGA in the germline V gene. The CDR3 is 12 amino acids. The ends were cut back, 5 bases at V and 5 bases at J, with 8 bases in the middle. The CDR3 loop reads CASSRGRDTQYF. As DNA, the CDR3 is TGTGCCAGCAGCCGGGGTAGAGATACGCAGTATTTT.

This clone was detected only once. CDR3 coding DNA: TGTGCCAGCAGCGTAGCTCTGGCGGGGGGAAACAATGAGCAGTTCTTC. Translating gives CASSVALAGGNNEQFF. V and J are TRBV9 and TRBJ2-1, with 8 bases matching TRBD2. The J segment lost 5 bases and the V segment lost 0 bases, leaving 7 bases of the junction unmatched. This CDR3 is built from 16 residues. The germline V gene has CDR1 SGDLS and CDR2 YYNGEE.

The rearrangement joins TRBV12-5 to TRBJ1-3; possible D gene TRBD1, 6 bases. CDR1 is LGHNT and CDR2 is FRNRAP in the germline V gene. V lost 2 bases, J lost 4 bases, and 18 bases lay in between. The CDR3 loop spans 17 amino acids. This chain's CDR3 is CASGLPTGAAAGNTIYF. CDR3 DNA sequence: TGTGCTAGTGGTTTGCCGACGGGGGCGGCCGCGGGAAACACCATATATTTT. Combining the CDR3 with reference TRBV12-5 and TRBJ1-3 gives the whole variable domain DARVTQTPRHKVTEMGQEVTMRCQPILGHNTVFWYRQTMMQGLELLAYFRNRAPLDDSGMPKDRFSAEMPDATLATLKIQPSEPRDSAVYFCASGLPTGAAAGNTIYFGEGSWLTVV.

This chain links TRBV3-1 (or the pseudogene TRBV3-2) with TRBJ1-2; no reliable D call. Germline V gene sequence: CDR1 LGHDT, CDR2 YNNKEL (reference sequence). The CDR3 runs to 18 residues. The germline V and J ends were trimmed by 3 bases and 4 bases, with 24 bases remaining between them. CDR3 loop: CASSQAGKVSNTAYGYTF. The CDR3 bases are TGTGCCAGCAGCCAGGCGGGCAAGGTTTCTAATACGGCCTATGGCTACACCTTC.

V is TRBV6-5 and J is TRBJ2-5, with D uncertain. Germline CDR1 reads MNHEY; CDR2 reads SVGAGI. This CDR3 is built from 11 residues. Trimming cost V 5 bases and J 7 bases, with 8 bases left between them. DNA of the CDR3: TGTGCCAGCAGTCGACACGGGACCCAGTACTTC. Protein sequence: CASSRHGTQYF.

The J gene is TRBJ1-1, the V gene TRBV19; no firm D call. V shed 7 bases and J shed 4 bases, with 16 bases lying between them. Per germline, CDR1 LNHDA and CDR2 SQIVND (reference sequence). This CDR3 is 14 amino acids long. This CDR3 is CASIPDPTGTEAFF. Here the CDR3 DNA reads TGTGCCAGTATCCCGGATCCCACGGGCACTGAAGCTTTCTTT.